This is a list of T cell receptor beta chains from one sample in a study of human T cells and chemical hapten exposure. TCRdb recomputed calls from the RACE reads with MiXCR, one row per CDR3 protein. Found here are 50,000 to 65,000 distinct CDR3 sequences, 9% to 10% of them singletons; the top ten hold about 15%. Sample: whole blood, taken in connection with sensitization to the hapten diphenylcyclopropenone (DPC). Receptors originate from a woman in her forties with alopecia areata. Some clones in this sample may be carry-over from other donors' samples. Each CDR3 is given with its conserved first and last residue. Each record gives: CDR3 length, clone size, V gene, CDR3 protein. Size is omitted from some rows. Given values are once, few, many or a class for expanded clones.

16,-,TRBV4-3,CASSQETSGGLDTQYF
14,many,TRBV12-3/TRBV12-4,CASSLQVEWGGYTF
15,-,TRBV19,CASSGRHWGTGELFF
14,many,TRBV4-1,CASSRTGGFQGYTF
15,-,TRBV5-1,CASSYPRQGGTEAFF
13,-,TRBV7-6,CASSLAGDTEAFF
13,-,TRBV20-1,CSKEGAVMREQYF
16,few,TRBV2,CASNSPDRASTDTQYF
14,-,TRBV7-6,CASSLAYRDGELFF
15,few,TRBV4-1,CASSQPTSGAETQYF
13,many,TRBV2,CASGQTNPDTQYF
17,few,TRBV6-1,CASSEVLAAGLKDTQYF
16,few,TRBV15,CATSRPSFSGANVLTF
14,few,TRBV7-9,CASSPGGYPYEQYF
14,few,TRBV4-2,CASSLGHQIATAFF
14,many,TRBV6-2/TRBV6-3,CASSILQGTGELFF
14,once,TRBV19,CASSLPDTYQPQHF
15,many,TRBV12-3/TRBV12-4,CASRTGLAAIDEQFF
14,once,TRBV20-1,CSARDTLANYGYTF
15,-,TRBV12-3/TRBV12-4,CASSFGQNSNQPQHF
15,few,TRBV2,CASNGQGYSNQPQHF
15,many,TRBV20-1,CSAVPGLAGQETQYF
11,many,TRBV29-1,CSALMGHGYTF
15,many,TRBV18,CASSPPGQGAYEQYF
17,few,TRBV7-3,CAGGHMGTRTSGNTIYF
15,-,TRBV7-3,CASSLTGESGNTIYF
15,few,TRBV28,CASSSRLLGGQPQHF
14,-,TRBV6-2/TRBV6-3,CASSQRTEHTEAFF
14,-,TRBV12-3/TRBV12-4,CASRIDRVAGELFF
17,many,TRBV6-2/TRBV6-3,CASSTLAGASATYEQYF
11,-,TRBV6-6,CVSSRSYEQYF
16,few,TRBV9,CASSTAGRGGTDTQYF
13,many,TRBV6-2/TRBV6-3,CASSHGGNQPQHF
14,-,TRBV18,CASSPGVSSYQQYF
15,-,TRBV4-1,CASSQEQGAYEKLFF
16,-,TRBV11-1,CASSATLAGGRNEQFF
15,once,TRBV27,CASSFAGGYYYEQYF
14,few,TRBV12-3/TRBV12-4,CASRPGLNTDTQYF
12,many,TRBV6-2/TRBV6-3,CASTTYTDTQYF
16,few,TRBV5-1,CASSRISGDRTDTQYF
15,few,TRBV6-5,CASTPPGRATGEPFF
13,many,TRBV12-3/TRBV12-4,CASRLTGQETQYF
14,many,TRBV30,CAWSHRGSTDTQYF
13,-,TRBV6-4,CASRAHVGTEAFF
14,-,TRBV27,CASHGQGDTGELFF
14,-,TRBV7-9,CASGGQGLNQPQHF
15,many,TRBV5-4,CASSLAPGEGSPLHF
15,-,TRBV7-2,CASSSRGTRQETQYF
16,few,TRBV20-1,CSADTSGGAIADTQYF